This T cell receptor beta chain emerged from a study of blood T cell repertoires in COVID-19. Study-wide background: COVID-19 samples collected from the United States, Italy and Spain covered acute and convalescent phases. Sources were T cells, B-cell-depleted T cells, or PBMCs; the material itself was cDNA or gDNA.

Losses at the gene ends were 2 bases for V and 5 bases for J; bases not matched to a gene: 7. In germline, CDR1 is LNHNV, CDR2 YYDKDF (reference sequence). This CDR3 region has 16 residues. Original methodology: Amplification from reference gene primers served as the basis for estimated nucleated cell counts. Only in-frame clones appear in the TCRdb table, and some are missing; sequencing was by immunoSEQ multiplex PCR. V and J calls and clone size come straight from that table; D and trimming were deduced from the DNA. The data show 200,000 to 250,000 clones, with approximately 86% seen just once and roughly 10% held by the top ten.

Specimen: peripheral blood. The source is a woman between 50 and 59 years old with COVID-19, enrolled during active disease. The chain recombines TRBV15 with TRBJ2-1; TRBD1 matches 9 bases. The CDR3 region is CATSRLPGQGHNEQFF. The CDR3 nucleotides are TGTGCCACCAGCAGATTGCCGGGACAGGGCCACAATGAGCAGTTCTTC.